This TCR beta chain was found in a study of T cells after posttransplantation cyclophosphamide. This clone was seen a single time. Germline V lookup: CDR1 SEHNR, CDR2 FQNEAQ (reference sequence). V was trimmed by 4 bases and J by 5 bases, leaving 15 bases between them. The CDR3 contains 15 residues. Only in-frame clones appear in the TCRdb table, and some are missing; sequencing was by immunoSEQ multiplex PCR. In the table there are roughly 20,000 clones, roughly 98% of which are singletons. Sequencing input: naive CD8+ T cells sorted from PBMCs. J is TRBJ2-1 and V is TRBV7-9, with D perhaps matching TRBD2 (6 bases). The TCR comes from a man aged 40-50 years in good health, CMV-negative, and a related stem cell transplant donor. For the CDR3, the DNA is TGTGCCAGCAGCTCCCTGACTAGTTCAGACAATGAGCAGTTCTTC. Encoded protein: CASSSLTSSDNEQFF.